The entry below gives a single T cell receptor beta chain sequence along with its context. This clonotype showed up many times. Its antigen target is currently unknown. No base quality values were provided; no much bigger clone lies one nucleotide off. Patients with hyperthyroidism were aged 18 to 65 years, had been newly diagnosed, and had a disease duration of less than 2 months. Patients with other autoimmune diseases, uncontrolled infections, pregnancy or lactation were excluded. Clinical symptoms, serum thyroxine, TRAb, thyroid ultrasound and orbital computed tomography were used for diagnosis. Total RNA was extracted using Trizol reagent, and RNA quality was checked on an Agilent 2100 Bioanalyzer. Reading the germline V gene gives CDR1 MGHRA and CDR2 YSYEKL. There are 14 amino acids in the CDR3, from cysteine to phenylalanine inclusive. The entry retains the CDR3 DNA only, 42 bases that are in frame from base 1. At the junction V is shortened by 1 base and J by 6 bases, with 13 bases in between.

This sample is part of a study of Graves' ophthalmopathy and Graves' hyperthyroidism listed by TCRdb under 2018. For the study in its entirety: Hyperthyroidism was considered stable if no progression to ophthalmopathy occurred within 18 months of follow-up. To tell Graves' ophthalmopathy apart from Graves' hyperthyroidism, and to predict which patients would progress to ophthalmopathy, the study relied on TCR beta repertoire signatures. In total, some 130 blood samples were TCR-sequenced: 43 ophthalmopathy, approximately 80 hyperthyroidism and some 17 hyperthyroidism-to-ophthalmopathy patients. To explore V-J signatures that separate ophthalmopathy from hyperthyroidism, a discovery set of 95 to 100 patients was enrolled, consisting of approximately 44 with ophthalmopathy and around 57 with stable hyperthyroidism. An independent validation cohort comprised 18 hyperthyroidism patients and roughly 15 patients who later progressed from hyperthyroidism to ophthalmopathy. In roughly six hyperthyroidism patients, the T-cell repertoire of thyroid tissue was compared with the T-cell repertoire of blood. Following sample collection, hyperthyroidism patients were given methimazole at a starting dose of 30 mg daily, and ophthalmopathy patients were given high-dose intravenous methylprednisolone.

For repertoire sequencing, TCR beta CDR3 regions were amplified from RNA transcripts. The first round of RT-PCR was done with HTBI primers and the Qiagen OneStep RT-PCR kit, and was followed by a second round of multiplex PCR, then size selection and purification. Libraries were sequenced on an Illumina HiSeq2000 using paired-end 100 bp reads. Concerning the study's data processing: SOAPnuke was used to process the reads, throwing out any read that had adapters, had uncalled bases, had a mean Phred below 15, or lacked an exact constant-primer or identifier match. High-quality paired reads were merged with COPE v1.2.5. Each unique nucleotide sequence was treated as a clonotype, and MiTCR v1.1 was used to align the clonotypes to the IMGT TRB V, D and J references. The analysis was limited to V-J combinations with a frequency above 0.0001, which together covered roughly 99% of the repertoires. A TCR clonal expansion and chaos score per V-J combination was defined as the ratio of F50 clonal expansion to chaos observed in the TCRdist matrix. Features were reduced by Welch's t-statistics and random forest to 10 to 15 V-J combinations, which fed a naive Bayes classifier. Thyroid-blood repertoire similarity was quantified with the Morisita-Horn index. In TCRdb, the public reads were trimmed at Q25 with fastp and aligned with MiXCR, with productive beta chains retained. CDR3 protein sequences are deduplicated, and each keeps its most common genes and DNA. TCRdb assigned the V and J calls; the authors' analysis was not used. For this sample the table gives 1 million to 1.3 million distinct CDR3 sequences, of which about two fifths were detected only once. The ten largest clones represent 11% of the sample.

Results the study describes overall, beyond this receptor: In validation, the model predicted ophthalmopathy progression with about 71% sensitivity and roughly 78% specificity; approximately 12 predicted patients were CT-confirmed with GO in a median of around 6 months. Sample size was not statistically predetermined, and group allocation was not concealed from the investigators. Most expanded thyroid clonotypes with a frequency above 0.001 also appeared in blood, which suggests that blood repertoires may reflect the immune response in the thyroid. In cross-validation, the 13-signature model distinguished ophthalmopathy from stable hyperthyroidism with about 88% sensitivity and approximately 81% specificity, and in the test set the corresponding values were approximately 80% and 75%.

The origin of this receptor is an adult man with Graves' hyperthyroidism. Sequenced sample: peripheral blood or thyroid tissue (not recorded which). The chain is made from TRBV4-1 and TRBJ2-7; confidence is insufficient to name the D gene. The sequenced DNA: TGCGCCAGCAGCCAAGGCCTTGGCAATCTCGAGCAGTACTTC. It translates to CASSQGLGNLEQYF.